The source of this T cell receptor beta chain is a study of tumor-infiltrating lymphocytes in primary liver carcinoma. In the study overall: Patients of both sexes were 30 to 69 years old. Stage T1-T3 N0M0 and a size of roughly 4 to 10 cm characterized the tumors. Sample yields of productive TCRbeta reads, ranging from roughly 3.65 to 7.5 million, were similar across tissue types.

With around 490 ng total RNA as template and a constant-region primer, TCR beta cDNA was made. ARM-PCR was slightly modified, and three nested multiplex PCR rounds with it gave rise to the TCR beta libraries. From the multiplex PCR reads, TCRdb called clonotypes with MiXCR, one entry per CDR3 protein. The data contain tens of thousands of distinct CDR3 sequences, approximately 76% of them singletons. Each 20-30 mg portion of unsorted bulk tissue served as the source for co-extraction of RNA and DNA. Treatment-naive at the time, the patients had chronic HBV infection. Sequencing input: liver tumor tissue from sampling region 3. Subset: tumor region T3, left-lateral pole. The clonotype originates from a woman aged 25 to 45 with primary liver carcinoma and hepatitis B virus infection.

The CDR3 region is CASCLDRGYTEAFF. The CDR3, as DNA: TGTGCCAGCTGTCTTGACAGGGGGTATACTGAAGCTTTCTTT. The gene calls are TRBV6-1 and TRBJ1-1; 9 nucleotides match TRBD1. There are 14 residues in the CDR3. Germline CDR1 reads MNHNS; CDR2 reads SASEGT. J gave up 5 bases and V 8 bases, and 9 bases lay outside the gene matches.